The present T cell receptor (beta chain) was sequenced within a study of T cells in Graves' hyperthyroidism and ophthalmopathy. Study-level information: Once the initial diagnosis was made, peripheral blood was obtained before any treatment.

The CDR3 is 12 residues long. Germline V gives CDR1 SQVTM, CDR2 ANQGSEA. V gave up 4 bases and J gave up 6 bases, with 12 bases separating them. Regions amplified from RNA transcripts were the TCR beta CDR3 regions. HTBI primers were employed in a first-round RT-PCR of the TCR CDR3. TCRdb passed the multiplex PCR reads through MiXCR, listing each CDR3 protein once. The sample lists more than 350,000 distinct CDR3 sequences; about 15% were seen once. In the ophthalmopathy cohort, Clinical Activity Score was at least 3, NOSPECS grade at least 4, and duration under 3 months. This clonotype was counted at least ten times.

The clonotype comes from a woman between 55 and 75 years old with Graves' ophthalmopathy. V usage is TRBV29-1 and J usage is TRBJ1-1; D gene uncertain. The sample comprised blood. CDR3 loop: CSVAVQIAEAFF. CDR3 sequence (DNA): TGCAGCGTTGCGGTGCAGATTGCTGAAGCTTTCTTT.